A single sample gave rise to the 20 T cell receptor beta chains below, sequenced in a study of CD8 T cells in Susac syndrome. The RNA, about 0.45 to 1 ug, was put through reverse transcription using random hexamers. TCRdb recomputed calls from the immunoSEQ multiplex PCR reads with MiXCR, one row per CDR3 protein. The sample yields 120,000 or so distinct CDR3 sequences, roughly 95% seen once. The sample was CD4+ T cells from PBMCs. These receptors were collected from a human donor with Susac syndrome.

The genes are TRBV20-1 and TRBJ2-1, with D maybe TRBD1 (6 bases). The V gene lost 1 base and the J gene lost 2 bases, with 9 bases spanning the gap. Germline CDR1 reads DFQATT; CDR2 reads SNEGSKA (reference sequence). There are 14 residues in the CDR3. The CDR3 loop reads CSARGGPTYNEQFF. CDR3 DNA: TGCAGTGCTAGAGGGGGGCCCACCTACAATGAGCAGTTCTTC.

The J gene is TRBJ2-5, the V gene TRBV28, with 7 bases aligning to TRBD1. Germline loops: CDR1 MDHEN, CDR2 SYDVKM. This CDR3 region has 14 residues. The junction had 2 bases not matched to a gene; V was cut back by 2 bases and J by 2 bases. Written as DNA, the CDR3 is TGTGCCAGCAGTTTAGGGGGACAGCAAGAGACCCAGTACTTC. Translation: CASSLGGQQETQYF.

This chain connects TRBV5-1 to TRBJ2-3; 7 positions match TRBD1. Germline V gene lookup returns CDR1 SGHRS and CDR2 YFSETQ. Losses at the gene ends were 4 bases for V and 0 bases for J; bases not matched to a gene: 5. This CDR3 is built from 15 residues. In nucleotides, the CDR3 is TGCGCCAGCAGCACAGGACAGGCTAGCACAGATACGCAGTATTTT. Protein sequence: CASSTGQASTDTQYF.

The chain uses TRBV30 and TRBJ2-1; 9 bases line up with TRBD2. The CDR3 totals 13 residues. The V gene's germline CDR1 is GTSNPN and CDR2 SVGIG (reference sequence). Trimming took 3 bases from V and 10 from J; bases not matched to a gene: 7. The CDR3 DNA is TGTGCCTGGAGGGGCATTAGCGGGAGCGAGCAGTTCTTC. Encoded protein: CAWRGISGSEQFF.

This chain links TRBV6-5 with TRBJ2-6, with a tentative D call TRBD1 (5 bases). The CDR3 is made up of 18 amino acids. The ends were cut back, 2 bases at V and 0 bases at J, with 14 bases in the middle. Per germline, CDR1 MNHEY and CDR2 SVGAGI. DNA for the CDR3: TGTGCCAGCAGTTACCGACAGCCTCGAGGCTCTGGGGCCAACGTCCTGACTTTC. This gives the protein CASSYRQPRGSGANVLTF.

This chain connects TRBV5-1 to TRBJ1-5, with D perhaps matching TRBD1 (6 bases). The length of the CDR3 is 15 residues. V lost 4 bases to trimming and J lost 0 bases, with 11 bases between them. CDR1 is SGHRS and CDR2 is YFSETQ in the germline V gene. The CDR3 DNA reads TGCGCCAGCAGCCAAGGGGACATTAGCAATCAGCCCCAGCATTTT. Amino acids: CASSQGDISNQPQHF.

The chain has TRBV5-6 and TRBJ1-5, with 7 bases matching TRBD1. The junction had 1 base not matched to a gene; V was cut back by 1 base and J by 3 bases. The CDR3 runs to 14 residues. The V gene's germline CDR1 is SGHDT and CDR2 YYEEEE. The CDR3 DNA reads as TGTGCCAGCAGCTTGACAGGGGTCAATCAGCCCCAGCATTTT. Translating it yields CASSLTGVNQPQHF.

The rearrangement joins TRBV7-8 to TRBJ2-5; D is possibly TRBD1 (6 bases). Trimming stripped 5 bases from V and 5 bases from J, with 15 bases between. The CDR3 is made up of 14 amino acids. CDR1 is SGHVS, CDR2 FQNEAQ, per germline. The CDR3 region has the DNA TGTGCCAGCAGCCTTGTGACAGGCTCGGAGACCCAGTACTTC. Translated, it gives CASSLVTGSETQYF.

V is TRBV19 and J is TRBJ2-1; 8 bases are a match to TRBD2. Germline V CDR1 and CDR2: LNHDA, SQIVND (reference sequence). V shed 4 bases and J 3 bases; nucleotides not matched to a gene: 2. This CDR3 has 14 amino acids. The DNA of the CDR3 is TGTGCCAGTAGTAACCTAGCGGGCTACAATGAGCAGTTCTTC. As protein: CASSNLAGYNEQFF. The whole variable domain, remainder taken from reference TRBV19 and TRBJ2-1, is DGGITQSPKYLFRKEGQNVTLSCEQNLNHDAMYWYRQDPGQGLRLIYYSQIVNDFQKGDIAEGYSVSREKKESFPLTVTSAQKNPTAFYLCASSNLAGYNEQFFGPGTRLTVL.

The chain has TRBV20-1 and TRBJ2-5; TRBD1 matches 10 bases. The germline V gene has CDR1 DFQATT and CDR2 SNEGSKA (reference sequence). V shed 0 bases, J shed 4 bases, and the junction held 8 bases outside the gene matches. CDR3 length: 16 residues. CDR3 in amino acids: CSARDIRDRGRETQYF. Here the CDR3 DNA reads TGCAGTGCTAGAGATATTAGAGACAGGGGGCGAGAGACCCAGTACTTC.

The J gene is TRBJ2-2, the V gene TRBV6-5; D is possibly TRBD1 (6 bases). Looked up from germline, CDR1 is MNHEY and CDR2 is SVGAGI. V was shortened by 0 bases and J by 4 bases, with 15 bases between the two germline ends. This CDR3 region has 17 residues. The CDR3 loop reads CASSYSRGGATTGELFF. CDR3 DNA: TGTGCCAGCAGTTACTCGCGAGGGGGAGCGACCACCGGGGAGCTGTTTTTT.

The chain uses TRBV12-3 or TRBV12-4 and TRBJ2-1, with 13 bases that match TRBD2. Unmatched junction bases numbered 4, after V lost 6 bases and J lost 5 bases. This CDR3 comprises 15 residues. The CDR3 region is CASRVGLAGNNEQFF. For the CDR3, the DNA is TGTGCCAGCAGAGTGGGACTAGCGGGGAACAATGAGCAGTTCTTC.

The chain combines TRBV20-1 with TRBJ1-3; 7 bases fit TRBD1. V lost 6 bases, J lost 0 bases, and 8 bases stayed unmatched. The CDR3 has 15 amino acids. Germline V gene sequence: CDR1 DFQATT, CDR2 SNEGSKA (reference sequence). The CDR3 sequence: CSAGPGQSSGNTIYF. Written as DNA, the CDR3 is TGCAGTGCGGGACCGGGACAGAGCTCTGGAAACACCATATATTTT.

The chain joins TRBV28 to TRBJ1-1; D perhaps matches TRBD1 (5 bases). The germline V gene has CDR1 MDHEN and CDR2 SYDVKM. CDR3 length: 13 amino acids. The V end lost 7 bases, the J end lost 5 bases, and 14 bases lay between the germline ends. The CDR3, as DNA: TGTGCCAGCAATAAAAAGGGGACGACTGAAGCTTTCTTT. Protein product: CASNKKGTTEAFF.

CDR3 residues: CSVEEGGNEQFF. CDR3 in DNA: TGCAGCGTTGAGGAGGGCGGGAATGAGCAGTTCTTC. This rearrangement joins TRBV29-1 to TRBJ2-1; D is possibly TRBD2 (6 bases). Trimming left V 3 bases short and J 7 bases short, with 10 bases between. This CDR3 has 12 amino acids. Per germline, CDR1 SQVTM and CDR2 ANQGSEA.

This chain uses TRBV7-9 with TRBJ2-1, with TRBD2 matching over 8 bases. Germline lookup yields CDR1 SEHNR and CDR2 FQNEAQ (reference sequence). The V segment lost 3 bases and the J segment 12 bases; nucleotides outside the gene matches: 7. The CDR3 has 13 amino acids. The CDR3 bases are TGTGCCAGCAGCTTGGGCGGGAGGTCGCGGCAGTTCTTC. Protein: CASSLGGRSRQFF.

V is TRBV29-1 and J is TRBJ2-3, with D possibly being TRBD1 (6 bases). CDR1 and CDR2 from the germline V gene are SQVTM and ANQGSEA. Deletions cut 6 bases from V and 0 bases from J, with 10 bases between. The CDR3 consists of 13 residues. CDR3 coding DNA: TGCAGCGTGACAGGATCTAGCACAGATACGCAGTATTTT. Translated, it gives CSVTGSSTDTQYF.

J is TRBJ2-7 and V is TRBV6-2 or TRBV6-3, with 11 bases fitting TRBD2. There are 17 residues in the CDR3. With V trimmed by 5 bases and J by 6 bases, 15 bases remained unmatched. Germline V lookup: CDR1 MNHEY, CDR2 SVGEGT. The CDR3 sequence: CASSDRHRLAGKAEQYF. In nucleotides, the CDR3 is TGTGCCAGCAGTGACCGCCACCGACTAGCGGGAAAGGCCGAGCAGTACTTC.

This sequence joins TRBV4-2 and TRBJ2-1; TRBD2 matches 7 bases. This CDR3 has 16 amino acids. V gave up 0 bases and J gave up 7 bases; unmatched junction bases: 9. The V gene's germline CDR1 is LGHNA and CDR2 YNFKEQ. The CDR3 region has the DNA TGTGCCAGCAGCCAAGATGAGGCGGGAGCTTTGAATGAGCAGTTCTTC. Its protein product is CASSQDEAGALNEQFF.

The V call is TRBV30, the J call TRBJ1-1; TRBD1 is a possible D gene (5 bases). The CDR3 has 11 residues. Trimming left V 6 bases short and J 4 bases short, with 9 bases between. Germline V CDR1 and CDR2: GTSNPN, SVGIG (reference sequence). CDR3 in amino acids: CACERGTEAFF. CDR3 DNA sequence: TGTGCCTGCGAGAGGGGCACTGAAGCTTTCTTT.